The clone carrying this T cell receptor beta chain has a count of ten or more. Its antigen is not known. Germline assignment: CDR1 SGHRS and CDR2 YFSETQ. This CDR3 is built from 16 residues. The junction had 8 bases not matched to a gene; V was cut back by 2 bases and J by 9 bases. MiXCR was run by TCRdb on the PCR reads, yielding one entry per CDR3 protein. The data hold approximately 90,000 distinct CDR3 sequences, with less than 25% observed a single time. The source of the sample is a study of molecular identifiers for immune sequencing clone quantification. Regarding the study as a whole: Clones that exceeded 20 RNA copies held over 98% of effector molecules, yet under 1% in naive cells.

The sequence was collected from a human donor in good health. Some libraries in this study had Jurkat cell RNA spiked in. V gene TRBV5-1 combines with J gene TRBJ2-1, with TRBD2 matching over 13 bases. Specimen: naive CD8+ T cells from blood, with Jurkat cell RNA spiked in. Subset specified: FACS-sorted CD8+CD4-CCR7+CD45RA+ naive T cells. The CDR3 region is CASSFRLAGGDGEQFF. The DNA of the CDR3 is TGCGCCAGCAGCTTTCGACTAGCGGGAGGTGACGGTGAGCAGTTCTTC. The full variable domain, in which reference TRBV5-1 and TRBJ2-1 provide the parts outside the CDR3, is KAGVTQTPRYLIKTRGQQVTLSCSPISGHRSVSWYQQTPGQGLQFLFEYFSETQRNKGNFPGRFSGRQFSNSRSEMNVSTLELGDSALYLCASSFRLAGGDGEQFFGPGTRLTVL.